This T cell receptor (beta chain) is drawn from a study of T cells in Graves' hyperthyroidism and ophthalmopathy. Study observations and caveats: Using 13 V-J features, a model discriminated ophthalmopathy from stable hyperthyroidism.

Researchers took RNA transcripts and amplified the TCR beta CDR3 regions from them. HTBI primers were the set used in a first-round RT-PCR of the TCR CDR3. TCRdb independently ran MiXCR on the multiplex PCR reads; one entry per CDR3 protein. Among nearly 600,000 distinct CDR3 sequences, over 11% were seen once, and the ten largest hold more than 4.5%. Between the trimmed V and J ends, which lost 8 bases and 4 bases, there was a span of 12 bases. CDR3 length: 13 amino acids. CDR1 is MDHEN and CDR2 is SYDVKM in the germline V gene. The hyperthyroidism patients had all been newly diagnosed, and their disease duration was under 2 months. Their ages ranged from 18 to 65 years. Diagnoses were established using clinical symptoms, serum thyroxine and TRAb, thyroid ultrasound and orbital computed tomography. This clonotype has at least ten counts. Its antigen is not identified.

This receptor was identified in a woman aged 25 to 39 with Graves' hyperthyroidism that later progressed to Graves' ophthalmopathy. The chain recombines TRBV28 with TRBJ2-1; D remains ambiguous. Sample: blood. Written as DNA, the CDR3 is TGTGCCAGCTATGAACAGCATTACAATGAGCAGTTCTTC. Its translation is CASYEQHYNEQFF.